This T cell receptor beta chain was recovered during a study of technical replicates of blood from several donors. TCRdb keeps only in-frame clones here, not all; method: immunoSEQ multiplex PCR. The table records about 12,000 clones, almost 95% of them present only once. In germline, CDR1 is MNHNY, CDR2 SVGAGI (reference sequence). J lost 5 bases, V lost 11 bases, and 10 bases had no gene match. CDR3 length: 13 residues. This clonotype originated in a human donor in good health. The sequenced sample consisted of PBMCs. The rearrangement uses TRBV6-6 and TRBJ2-3; the match to TRBD1 covers 7 bases. CDR3 residues: CAAKGASGDTQYF. The CDR3 bases are TGTGCCGCGAAGGGGGCCTCGGGAGATACGCAGTATTTT.